One sample yielded the 15 T cell receptor beta chains listed below, sequenced in a study of monozygotic twins with inflammatory bowel disease. For each CDR3 protein, TCRdb gives one entry from its re-call of the 5' RACE reads, without DNA. This table lists 210,000 or so distinct CDR3 sequences. Sequenced material: blood. These receptors all come from a human donor with ulcerative colitis or Crohn's disease, or a healthy co-twin of an affected twin (not recorded which).

The chain employs TRBV7-2 and TRBJ1-1. Germline lookup yields CDR1 SGHTA and CDR2 FQGNSA. CDR3 length: 15 amino acids. Here the CDR3 reads CASSLLGSMNTEAFF. Variable domain in full (rest from reference TRBV7-2 and TRBJ1-1): GAGVSQSPSNKVTEKGKDVELRCDPISGHTALYWYRQSLGQGLEFLIYFQGNSAPDKSGLPSDRFSAERTGGSVSTLTIQRTQQEDSAVYLCASSLLGSMNTEAFFGQGTRLTVV.

The V call is TRBV24-1, the J call TRBJ2-4; absent DNA, TCRdb's TRBD2 call cannot be checked. The length of the CDR3 is 13 residues. Germline lookup yields CDR1 KGHDR and CDR2 SFDVKD. The CDR3 sequence is CATPGTSGNIQYF.

J is TRBJ2-1 and V is TRBV5-5; TCRdb's D call of TRBD1 is untestable without DNA. The germline V gene has CDR1 SGHKS and CDR2 YYEKEE (reference sequence). This CDR3 has 16 amino acids. The chain's CDR3 is CASRFGQYEMVHEQFF.

The chain's CDR3 is CASGRAGTPTGELFF. V gene TRBV7-3 combines with J gene TRBJ2-2; TCRdb designates TRBD2, a call that cannot be tested without DNA. Germline V gives CDR1 SGHTA, CDR2 FQGTGA. This CDR3 has 15 residues. Complete variable domain (other parts from reference TRBV7-3 and TRBJ2-2): GAGVSQTPSNKVTEKGKYVELRCDPISGHTALYWYRQSLGQGPEFLIYFQGTGAADDSGLPNDRFFAVRPEGSVSTLKIQRTERGDSAVYLCASGRAGTPTGELFFGEGSRLTVL.

The chain recombines TRBV19 with TRBJ2-1; TCRdb's D call of TRBD2 is untestable without DNA. This CDR3 comprises 15 residues. Germline V CDR1 and CDR2: LNHDA, SQIVND (reference sequence). The CDR3 region is CASRQLGSSYNEQFF. The variable domain in full, with the rest retrieved from reference TRBV19 and TRBJ2-1, is DGGITQSPKYLFRKEGQNVTLSCEQNLNHDAMYWYRQDPGQGLRLIYYSQIVNDFQKGDIAEGYSVSREKKESFPLTVTSAQKNPTAFYLCASRQLGSSYNEQFFGPGTRLTVL.

The CDR3 loop is CVSSPTGYSQHF. V gene TRBV18 combines with J gene TRBJ1-5; the TCRdb D gene call, TRBD1, has no DNA to confirm it. The germline V gene encodes CDR1 KGHSH and CDR2 LQKENI. The length of the CDR3 is 12 residues.

This rearrangement joins TRBV5-1 to TRBJ2-2; with no DNA, the TCRdb D assignment of TRBD1 cannot be verified. Germline V CDR1 and CDR2: SGHRS, YFSETQ. The CDR3 consists of 16 residues. The CDR3 loop reads CASSLQGQGGTGELFF.

J is TRBJ1-4 and V is TRBV6-1; checking the TCRdb D call of TRBD1 is not possible without DNA. CDR3 length: 16 amino acids. Germline V lookup: CDR1 MNHNS, CDR2 SASEGT. CDR3 amino acids: CASSPGTLPTNEKLFF.

This sequence joins TRBV6-6 and TRBJ2-7; TCRdb lists TRBD1, though no DNA is available to test this call. The CDR3 totals 14 residues. Germline values: CDR1 MNHNY, CDR2 SVGAGI (reference sequence). CDR3 protein: CASSLTVSADEQYF.

The rearrangement links TRBV5-1 to TRBJ2-3; TCRdb indicates TRBD1, and absent DNA this call remains unverified. Germline loops: CDR1 SGHRS, CDR2 YFSETQ. There are 13 residues in the CDR3. CDR3 in amino acids: CASGNQGTDTQYF.

V is TRBV4-2 and J is TRBJ2-1; TCRdb names TRBD1, which stays unverified in the absence of DNA. Germline lookup yields CDR1 LGHNA and CDR2 YNFKEQ. The CDR3 has 15 residues. CDR3 loop: CASSQEGGDYNEQFF.

J is TRBJ2-3 and V is TRBV6-2 or TRBV6-3; TCRdb designates TRBD2, a call that cannot be tested without DNA. This CDR3 is 21 amino acids long. CDR1 and CDR2 from the germline V gene are MNHEY and SVGEGT. The CDR3 reads CASPPRGPTSGFLSGTDTQYF.

V is TRBV3-1 and J is TRBJ2-2; the D gene TCRdb calls, TRBD2, cannot be checked with no DNA. The CDR3 spans 14 residues. CDR1 and CDR2 (germline): LGHDT, YNNKEL (reference sequence). The CDR3 loop reads CASSQRGDTGELFF.

V usage is TRBV6-1 and J usage is TRBJ1-1. Germline V lookup: CDR1 MNHNS, CDR2 SASEGT. The CDR3 consists of 13 residues. CDR3 protein: CASSLALHTEAFF.

The chain carries TRBV5-5 and TRBJ2-1; TCRdb's assignment of TRBD1 cannot be checked, as there is no DNA. CDR1 and CDR2 (germline): SGHKS, YYEKEE (reference sequence). The CDR3 extends over 14 amino acids. The CDR3 protein is CASSPLRGANEQFF.